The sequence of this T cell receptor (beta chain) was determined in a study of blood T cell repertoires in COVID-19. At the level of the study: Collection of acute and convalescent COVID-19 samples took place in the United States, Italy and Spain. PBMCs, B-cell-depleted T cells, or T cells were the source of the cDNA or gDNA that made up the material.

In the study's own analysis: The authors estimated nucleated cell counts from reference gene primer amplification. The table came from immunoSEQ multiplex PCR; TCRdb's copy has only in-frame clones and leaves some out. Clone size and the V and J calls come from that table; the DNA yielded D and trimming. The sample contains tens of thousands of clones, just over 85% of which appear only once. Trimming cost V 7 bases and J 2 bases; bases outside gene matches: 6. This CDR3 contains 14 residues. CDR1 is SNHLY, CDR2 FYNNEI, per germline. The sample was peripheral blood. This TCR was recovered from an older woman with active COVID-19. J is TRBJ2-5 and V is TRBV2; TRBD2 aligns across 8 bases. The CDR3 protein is CASNIAGGQETQYF. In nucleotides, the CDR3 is TGTGCCAGCAATATCGCGGGGGGTCAAGAGACCCAGTACTTC.